The following is a T cell receptor beta chain sequence with its context. Other DNA sequences in this sample translate to the same CDR3. The sample comes from a study of cytomegalovirus exposure and HLA in healthy donors. Primers: 60 Vbeta forward and 13 Jbeta reverse. Sequenced by immunoSEQ multiplex PCR; TCRdb stores in-frame clones only, minus some. The sample yields a few hundred thousand clones, about nine tenths seen once. CDR1 SGHAT and CDR2 FQNNGV come from the germline V gene. The CDR3 totals 15 residues. V trimming: 6 bases; J trimming: 1 base; junction bases outside the gene matches: 7. This chain uses TRBV11-2 with TRBJ1-1; 8 positions agree with TRBD1. The origin of this receptor is a girl aged 2 to 9 in good health and CMV-seronegative. The sequenced material came from PBMCs. CDR3 DNA: TGTGCCAGCAGTTCACGACAGGGGCAGAACACTGAAGCTTTCTTT. It specifies CASSSRQGQNTEAFF.